This T cell receptor (beta chain) is drawn from a study of blood T cells in healthy people across ages. The study's findings and limits: Across the age range, TCR beta diversity per million T cells fell in a roughly linear way.

The CDR3 extends over 13 amino acids. Trimming stripped 2 bases from V and 4 bases from J, with 8 bases between. Next came a second PCR, run for about 7 to 11 cycles, which used a sample-barcoded 5' primer along with a J-beta primer mix. MiXCR, applied by TCRdb to the 5' RACE reads, yields one record per CDR3 protein. The table shows about 380,000 distinct CDR3 sequences, with roughly half occurring only once. This clonotype was picked up a small number of times. Antigen unknown. The chain employs TRBV12-3 or TRBV12-4 and TRBJ2-5; D is uncertain. This clonotype was sampled from a man in his 60s in good health. The source material was blood. As DNA, the CDR3 is TGTGCCAGCAGTTTACTGGGTAGAGAGACCCAGTACTTC. Its translation is CASSLLGRETQYF.